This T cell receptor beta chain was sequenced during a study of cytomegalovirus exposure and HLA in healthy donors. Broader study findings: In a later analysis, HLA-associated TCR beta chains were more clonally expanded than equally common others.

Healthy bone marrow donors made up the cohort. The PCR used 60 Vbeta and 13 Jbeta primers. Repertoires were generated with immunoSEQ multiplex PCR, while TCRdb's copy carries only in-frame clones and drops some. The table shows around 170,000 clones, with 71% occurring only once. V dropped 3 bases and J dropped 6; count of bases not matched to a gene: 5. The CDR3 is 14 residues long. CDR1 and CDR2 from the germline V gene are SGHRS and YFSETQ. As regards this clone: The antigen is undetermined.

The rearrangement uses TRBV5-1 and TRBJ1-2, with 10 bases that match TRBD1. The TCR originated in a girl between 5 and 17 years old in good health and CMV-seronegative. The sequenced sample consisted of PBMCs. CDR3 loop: CASSSVGTGDGYTF. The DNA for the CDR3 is TGCGCCAGCAGCTCCGTTGGGACAGGGGATGGCTACACCTTC. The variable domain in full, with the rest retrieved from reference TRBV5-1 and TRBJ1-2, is KAGVTQTPRYLIKTRGQQVTLSCSPISGHRSVSWYQQTPGQGLQFLFEYFSETQRNKGNFPGRFSGRQFSNSRSEMNVSTLELGDSALYLCASSSVGTGDGYTFGSGTRLTVV.